This T cell receptor (beta chain) stems from a study of graft-versus-host responses after intestinal transplantation. The overall study: Multivisceral, liver-intestinal, or isolated intestinal transplants were performed in recipients. Every recipient underwent anti-thymocyte globulin induction, then tacrolimus and steroids for two to four years. Study-wide findings and caveats: GvH clones detected in recipient marrow included some appearing first in ileum or blood.

The germline V gene encodes CDR1 MNHEY and CDR2 SVGAGI. V lost 4 bases, J lost 8 bases, and 12 bases lay in between. The CDR3 contains 13 residues. TCRdb's table, derived via immunoSEQ multiplex PCR, lists solely in-frame clones and lacks some. The data hold roughly 100,000 clones, with roughly 91% observed a single time. As for this clone: Its antigen remains unknown.

The sample here was unstimulated CD4+ T cells sorted from spleen or lymph node cells, taken before transplant. V usage is TRBV6-5 and J usage is TRBJ1-5, with unresolved D. The TCR originated in a human donor who was the organ donor for an intestinal transplant. The CDR3 loop is CASSSSGVEPQHF. The CDR3, as DNA: TGTGCCAGCAGTTCTTCCGGGGTCGAGCCCCAGCATTTT.